These 32 T cell receptor beta chains were sequenced from one sample in a study of human T cells and chemical hapten exposure. From the RACE reads, TCRdb called clonotypes with MiXCR, one entry per CDR3 protein. The sample holds more than 100,000 distinct CDR3 sequences, over 9% seen once. Time point noted: patch test 3, about 24 weeks after DPC sensitization. Treatment noted: therapeutic diphenylcyclopropenone sensitization with weekly scalp DPC. The sample was whole blood, taken in connection with sensitization to the hapten diphenylcyclopropenone (DPC). The receptors come from a woman aged 45 to 65 with alopecia areata. Some clones in this sample may be carry-over from other donors' samples.

The chain couples TRBV20-1 to TRBJ1-4, with D uncertain. The CDR3 covers 13 residues. Germline loops: CDR1 DFQATT, CDR2 SNEGSKA (reference sequence). V lost 4 bases, J lost 8 bases, and 14 bases lay in between. The CDR3 DNA is TGCAGTGCTATTACGGGAACGGTCGAAAAACTGTTTTTT. Its protein product is CSAITGTVEKLFF.

There are many counts of this clonotype. This rearrangement joins TRBV12-3 or TRBV12-4 to TRBJ1-6; maybe TRBD1 (6 bases). The CDR3 consists of 14 residues. V was trimmed by 5 bases and J by 8 bases, leaving 13 bases between them. The CDR3 DNA sequence: TGTGCCAGCAGTCCTCCGGGACAACATTCACCCCTCCACTTT. Protein sequence: CASSPPGQHSPLHF.

This clonotype was seen only a few times. The chain couples TRBV20-1 to TRBJ1-2; the D gene is possibly TRBD1 (5 bases). The CDR3 is made up of 14 amino acids. Germline V gene lookup returns CDR1 DFQATT and CDR2 SNEGSKA (reference sequence). V was cut by 5 bases and J by 0 bases, with 13 bases left in between. CDR3 in amino acids: CSAETGGANYGYTF. In DNA, the CDR3 is TGCAGTGCTGAGACGGGAGGGGCTAACTATGGCTACACCTTC.

This sequence joins TRBV29-1 and TRBJ2-7, with TRBD2 identical over 10 bases. Germline V gene sequence: CDR1 SQVTM, CDR2 ANQGSEA. The CDR3 sequence is 13 residues long. Unmatched junction bases numbered 10, after V lost 5 bases and J lost 9 bases. The CDR3 is CSVPLAGANGQYF. The CDR3 DNA follows: TGCAGCGTTCCGCTAGCGGGAGCAAATGGGCAGTACTTC.

The rearrangement joins TRBV28 to TRBJ1-5; D is ambiguous. The CDR3 extends over 13 amino acids. Trimming stripped 3 bases from V and 9 bases from J, with 12 bases between. Germline V gives CDR1 MDHEN, CDR2 SYDVKM. CDR3 DNA: TGTGCCAGCAGTTTGGGAACTTTGGGGCCCCAGCATTTT. It translates to CASSLGTLGPQHF.

The sample holds a few counts of this clonotype. The chain carries TRBV12-3 or TRBV12-4 and TRBJ1-6; D remains ambiguous. The V end was cut by 3 bases, the J end by 10 bases, with 7 bases between. The CDR3 is 12 amino acids. CDR3 amino acids: CASSFSGSPLHF. CDR3 DNA: TGTGCCAGCAGTTTTTCGGGGTCACCCCTCCACTTT.

This clonotype was seen ten or more times. This rearrangement joins TRBV4-1 to TRBJ1-1, with TRBD1 as a possible D gene (6 bases). The CDR3 contains 14 residues. The ends were cut back, 1 base at V and 5 bases at J, with 11 bases in the middle. Germline-derived CDR1 and CDR2 are MGHRA and YSYEKL. This CDR3 reads CASSQGGGKTEAFF. The CDR3 nucleotides read TGCGCCAGCAGCCAAGGAGGGGGAAAAACTGAAGCTTTCTTT.

The chain uses TRBV6-5 and TRBJ1-2; the match to TRBD1 covers 8 bases. CDR3 length: 16 residues. V was pared by 0 bases and J by 4 bases, with 7 bases of the junction left unmatched. Germline CDR1 reads MNHEY; CDR2 reads SVGAGI. CDR3 bases: TGTGCCAGCAGTTACTCGAAGTCAGGGGGCCCCTATGGCTACACCTTC. Protein: CASSYSKSGGPYGYTF.

This clonotype was seen at least ten times. This chain connects TRBV7-6 to TRBJ2-3; no clear D gene. Trimming pared 0 bases from V and 1 base from J, leaving 5 bases between. Germline V gene sequence: CDR1 SGHVS, CDR2 FNYEAQ. The CDR3 has 14 residues. The CDR3 loop reads CASSLAYGTDTQYF. DNA of the CDR3: TGTGCCAGCAGCTTAGCGTACGGCACAGATACGCAGTATTTT.

This clonotype was seen a few times. The chain's CDR3 is CASSLLAGASDTQYF. As DNA, the CDR3 is TGTGCCAGCAGTTTATTAGCGGGAGCCTCAGATACGCAGTATTTT. The chain is built from TRBV28 and TRBJ2-3; 9 bases match TRBD2. The germline CDR1 and CDR2 sequences are MDHEN and SYDVKM. Losses at the gene ends were 1 base for V and 4 bases for J; bases not matched to a gene: 3. The CDR3 is 15 residues long.

This chain connects TRBV20-1 to TRBJ2-3; 10 nucleotides match TRBD2. V shed 1 base and J 4 bases; nucleotides not matched to a gene: 8. The germline gives CDR1 DFQATT, CDR2 SNEGSKA (reference sequence). This CDR3 has 16 residues. CDR3: CSARGLRSGRADTQYF. The CDR3 region has the DNA TGCAGTGCTAGAGGCCTTCGAAGCGGGAGGGCAGATACGCAGTATTTT.

CDR3 in DNA: TGCAGCGTCCACCGGACTAGCGGGAGTGTGAACAATGAGCAGTTCTTC. Translated: CSVHRTSGSVNNEQFF. The chain is built from TRBV29-1 and TRBJ2-1; 13 bases fit TRBD2. V dropped 6 bases and J dropped 5; count of bases not matched to a gene: 10. The CDR3 spans 16 residues. Germline CDR1 and CDR2: SQVTM and ANQGSEA.

In its sample, this clonotype was seen once. The chain recombines TRBV7-9 with TRBJ2-7; D possibly corresponds to TRBD2 (6 bases). The CDR3 is 11 amino acids. Between the trimmed V and J ends, which lost 6 bases and 7 bases, there was a span of 10 bases. CDR1 and CDR2 (germline): SEHNR, FQNEAQ (reference sequence). CDR3 nucleotides: TGTGCCAGCAGTCCGGGGGTGGAGCAGTACTTC. Translation gives CASSPGVEQYF.

This clonotype has a handful of counts. The CDR3 nucleotides are TGTGCCAGCAGTACCGGGACAGTCTACCAAGAGACCCAGTACTTC. Translating gives CASSTGTVYQETQYF. The V and J genes are TRBV3-1 and TRBJ2-5; 7 nucleotides match TRBD1. V lost 6 bases, J lost 0 bases, and 7 bases stayed unmatched. The CDR3 covers 15 residues. Germline CDR1 and CDR2: LGHDT and YNNKEL (reference sequence).

This clonotype was detected a few times. This chain connects TRBV2 to TRBJ2-3; 16 bases are a match to TRBD2. V gave up 6 bases and J gave up 1 base; unmatched junction bases: 4. Germline loops: CDR1 SNHLY, CDR2 FYNNEI. The CDR3 loop spans 17 amino acids. This CDR3 reads CASRGLAGGPGTDTQYF. Written as DNA, the CDR3 is TGTGCCAGCAGGGGACTAGCGGGAGGGCCTGGCACAGATACGCAGTATTTT.

This clonotype was picked up a small number of times. The J gene is TRBJ2-3, the V gene TRBV5-1; possibly TRBD1 or TRBD2 for D (5 bases each). The CDR3 has 14 residues. Germline CDR1 and CDR2: SGHRS and YFSETQ. V lost 4 bases and J 2 bases, leaving 11 bases between the germline ends. The CDR3 region is CASSGDHPTDTQYF. The CDR3 DNA is TGCGCCAGCAGCGGGGACCACCCCACAGATACGCAGTATTTT.

This clonotype was counted only a few times. The V and J genes are TRBV7-9 and TRBJ1-4; D not certain. Looked up from germline, CDR1 is SEHNR and CDR2 is FQNEAQ (reference sequence). The CDR3 runs 16 residues. Trimming cost V 6 bases and J 1 base, with 15 bases left between them. DNA of the CDR3: TGTGCCAGCAGGGGTTCGTTTTGGGAAACTAATGAAAAACTGTTTTTT. Its translation is CASRGSFWETNEKLFF. Full variable domain (remainder filled in from reference TRBV7-9 and TRBJ1-4): DTGVSQNPRHKITKRGQNVTFRCDPISEHNRLYWYRQTLGQGPEFLTYFQNEAQLEKSRLLSDRFSAERPKGSFSTLEIQRTEQGDSAMYLCASRGSFWETNEKLFFGSGTQLSVL.

This clonotype was counted a few times. This chain joins TRBV27 and TRBJ2-7; D might be TRBD1 or TRBD2, each matching 5 bases. The V end was cut by 1 base, the J end by 5 bases, with 15 bases between. The CDR3 is 15 residues long. Germline CDR1 and CDR2: MNHEY and SMNVEV (reference sequence). As DNA, the CDR3 is TGTGCCAGCAGTTTATTTGGGACCGAGAGTGACGAGCAGTACTTC. It codes for CASSLFGTESDEQYF.

This clonotype was seen a few times. The chain employs TRBV12-3 or TRBV12-4 and TRBJ1-1; D possibly corresponds to TRBD1 (5 bases). The length of the CDR3 is 14 residues. With 4 bases removed from V and 3 bases from J, the gap between germline ends came to 12 bases. CDR3 in DNA: TGTGCCAGCAGTTGGACAAACCGGCACACTGAAGCTTTCTTT. Amino acid sequence: CASSWTNRHTEAFF.

J is TRBJ2-5 and V is TRBV30; D ambiguous. Trimming took 4 bases from V and 5 from J, leaving 20 bases between them. Germline CDR1 reads GTSNPN; CDR2 reads SVGIG (reference sequence). The CDR3 consists of 15 residues. The CDR3 region has the DNA TGTGCCTGGACTCCGAAGGACCGAAGTCGGGAGACCCAGTACTTC. It yields the protein CAWTPKDRSRETQYF. Supplemented by reference TRBV30 and TRBJ2-5, the full variable domain reads SQTIHQWPATLVQPVGSPLSLECTVEGTSNPNLYWYRQAAGRGLQLLFYSVGIGQISSEVPQNLSASRPQDRQFILSSKKLLLSDSGFYLCAWTPKDRSRETQYFGPGTRLLVL.

The sample holds a few counts of this clonotype. V gene TRBV21-1 combines with J gene TRBJ2-3; TRBD1, the table's D call, was not compared with the DNA. TRBV21-1 is a pseudogene. The CDR3 consists of 15 residues. The CDR3 nucleotides are TGTGCCAGCAGCAGCCAGACGGGGGCTACAGATACGCAGTATTTT. Residues: CASSSQTGATDTQYF.

This clonotype was observed once. This chain links TRBV20-1 with TRBJ2-2; tentatively, D is TRBD1 or TRBD2 (6 bases each). The CDR3 extends over 17 amino acids. V lost 1 base and J 1 base, leaving 16 bases between the germline ends. Germline assignment: CDR1 DFQATT and CDR2 SNEGSKA (reference sequence). DNA for the CDR3: TGCAGTGCTAGAGCCCCCTGGGGGGCCGTGAACACCGGGGAGCTGTTTTTT. Its translation: CSARAPWGAVNTGELFF.

This clonotype has a handful of counts. This chain joins TRBV5-1 and TRBJ1-1; 9 bases fit TRBD1. The CDR3 runs 16 residues. Unmatched junction bases numbered 14, after V lost 7 bases and J lost 4 bases. CDR1 and CDR2 (germline): SGHRS, YFSETQ. This CDR3 reads CASRRLQGAQGTEAFF. CDR3 DNA sequence: TGCGCCAGCCGGCGCCTACAGGGGGCGCAGGGCACTGAAGCTTTCTTT.

The chain uses TRBV20-1 and TRBJ1-1; TRBD1 aligns across 7 bases. J was trimmed by 4 bases and V by 1 base; bases with no gene match: 6. The CDR3 spans 14 residues. Germline V lookup: CDR1 DFQATT, CDR2 SNEGSKA (reference sequence). CDR3 in DNA: TGCAGTGCTAGAGTTGGTTCAGGGGGCACTGAAGCTTTCTTT. The encoded protein is CSARVGSGGTEAFF.

The V and J genes are TRBV9 and TRBJ2-3, with 9 bases that match TRBD2. The CDR3 consists of 16 residues. The V gene's germline CDR1 is SGDLS and CDR2 YYNGEE. Trimming took 0 bases from V and 1 from J; bases not matched to a gene: 3. CDR3 amino acids: CASSVAASGGTDTQYF. CDR3 nucleotides: TGTGCCAGCAGCGTAGCGGCTAGCGGGGGCACAGATACGCAGTATTTT.

This clonotype has just a few counts. The chain carries TRBV10-3 and TRBJ1-5; 7 bases line up with TRBD1. CDR1 and CDR2 (germline): ENHRY, SYGVKD. The CDR3 length is 14 residues. J lost 4 bases, V lost 6 bases, and 6 bases had no gene match. The CDR3, as DNA: TGTGCCATCAGGGAGACAGGGCGAAATCAGCCCCAGCATTTT. It specifies CAIRETGRNQPQHF.

This clonotype occurred a few times. CDR3 in DNA: TGTGCCAGCAACCCACCAGGGGGGATAACTGAAGCTTTCTTT. Protein: CASNPPGGITEAFF. This sequence joins TRBV6-1 and TRBJ1-1, with 7 bases identical to TRBD1. V shed 7 bases, J shed 5 bases, and the junction held 10 bases outside the gene matches. Per germline, CDR1 MNHNS and CDR2 SASEGT. CDR3 length equals 14 residues.

The gene calls are TRBV6-2 or TRBV6-3 and TRBJ2-1, with D perhaps TRBD1 (5 bases). The CDR3 runs to 16 residues. The V and J ends lost 6 bases and 0 bases respectively, with 15 bases between them. Germline loops: CDR1 MNHEY, CDR2 SVGEGT. CDR3 sequence reads: CASRDTTARSYNEQFF. The CDR3 DNA reads TGTGCCAGCAGAGACACGACAGCCCGCTCCTACAATGAGCAGTTCTTC.

The chain employs TRBV5-1 and TRBJ1-1; 8 bases match TRBD1. Germline assignment: CDR1 SGHRS and CDR2 YFSETQ. V trimming: 3 bases; J trimming: 11 bases; junction bases outside the gene matches: 12. The CDR3 runs to 14 residues. Here the CDR3 DNA reads TGCGCCAGCAGCTCCGGAAGACAGGGGAACGAGGCTTTCTTT. Protein sequence: CASSSGRQGNEAFF.

This chain joins TRBV27 and TRBJ2-5; possible D gene TRBD2, 6 bases. The CDR3 has 14 amino acids. V was clipped by 5 bases and J by 1 base, with 11 bases between them. Per germline, CDR1 MNHEY and CDR2 SMNVEV (reference sequence). Written as DNA, the CDR3 is TGTGCCAGCAGTCTGGACTACACCCAAGAGACCCAGTACTTC. Amino acid sequence: CASSLDYTQETQYF.

This rearrangement joins TRBV4-1 to TRBJ1-1; perhaps TRBD1 as D (6 bases). The germline V gene has CDR1 MGHRA and CDR2 YSYEKL. The CDR3 extends over 14 amino acids. Trimming shortened V by 2 bases and J by 1 base, and 8 bases separated the two germline ends. CDR3 nucleotides: TGCGCCAGCAGCCAACCGACAGGGAACACTGAAGCTTTCTTT. Protein sequence: CASSQPTGNTEAFF.

The CDR3 bases are TGTGCCAGCAGGACCCGGGACGGGTACACCGGGGAGCTGTTTTTT. This codes for CASRTRDGYTGELFF. The genes are TRBV2 and TRBJ2-2; the D gene could be TRBD1 or TRBD2 (5 bases each). Trimming pared 6 bases from V and 3 bases from J, leaving 14 bases between. CDR3 size: 15 residues. CDR1 and CDR2 (germline): SNHLY, FYNNEI. Based on the CDR3 plus reference TRBV2 and TRBJ2-2, the full variable domain is EPEVTQTPSHQVTQMGQEVILRCVPISNHLYFYWYRQILGQKVEFLVSFYNNEISEKSEIFDDQFSVERPDGSNFTLKIRSTKLEDSAMYFCASRTRDGYTGELFFGEGSRLTVL.